This T cell receptor beta chain was recorded in a study of blood T cell repertoires in COVID-19 (TCRdb year 2020). Background for the entire study: Collaborator samples came from the United States, Italy and Spain and covered acute and convalescent phases of COVID-19. Samples were obtained from the ongoing ImmuneRACE study (first 160 participants) and from some 1,300 subjects provided by 6 global collaborators. The repertoires were released in a freely available public database intended as a resource for research on the immune response to SARS-CoV-2. Where available, HLA class I and class II types were obtained from metadata supplied by the sample provider rather than from assay-based typing. The dataset comprised deeply sampled blood TCRbeta repertoires from subjects exposed to, actively infected with, or recovered from COVID-19. The material from the prospective study consisted of cDNA or gDNA derived from T cells, B-cell-depleted T cells, or PBMCs. The sample metadata nearly always contained a de-identified subject ID, COVID-19 status, age in years and sex.

TCRbeta CDR3 regions were amplified from genomic DNA using the immunoSEQ Assay, a bias-controlled multiplex PCR. The paper's processing steps were these. The number of nucleated cells in each sample was estimated from the amplification of reference gene primers within the assay. Sequence reads were collapsed and filtered to measure the absolute abundance of every unique TCRbeta CDR3 rearrangement. Productive Simpson clonality was computed per sample as the square root of Simpson's diversity index over productive rearrangements. This is the immuneACCESS table as TCRdb keeps it, with only in-frame sequences that have V and J called. A part of the clones is gone; compared with another copy, unresolved V genes explain less than half, and the rest is unexplained. D and trimming were read from the DNA, whereas the V and J calls and clone size are those reported in that table. This sample holds roughly 25,000 clones; around 92% were observed only once. The ten largest account for around 2.8% of the sample.

CDR1 and CDR2, per the germline V gene (reference sequence), are LGHDT and YNNKEL. The cysteine opens and the phenylalanine closes a CDR3 of 18 amino acids. The only DNA kept is the CDR3, 54 bases in frame from the first base. V drops 1 base and J drops 4 bases, leaving 23 bases in between. The research as a whole found: Clinical and demographic metadata were provided uncurated, with the amount varying by source and participant.

As for this clone: Its antigen target is currently unknown. Per-base quality was not reported, and no clone a single base away is much larger than it.

Each collaborating institution followed its own protocols to collect whole blood in K2EDTA tubes. Collaborator samples were shipped for TCRbeta analysis as frozen whole blood, isolated PBMCs, or DNA extracted from either sample type. This sequence was found in a human donor in a cohort sampled during active COVID-19. The sequencing sample was made of peripheral blood. In this chain, TRBV3-1 (or the pseudogene TRBV3-2) is recombined with TRBJ2-7; the D gene is possibly TRBD2, with 5 bases matching. The CDR3 is CASSQASFLGAGGYEQYF. The nucleotide sequence reads as follows: TGTGCCAGCAGCCAAGCTTCTTTCCTAGGCGCGGGCGGATACGAGCAGTACTTC.